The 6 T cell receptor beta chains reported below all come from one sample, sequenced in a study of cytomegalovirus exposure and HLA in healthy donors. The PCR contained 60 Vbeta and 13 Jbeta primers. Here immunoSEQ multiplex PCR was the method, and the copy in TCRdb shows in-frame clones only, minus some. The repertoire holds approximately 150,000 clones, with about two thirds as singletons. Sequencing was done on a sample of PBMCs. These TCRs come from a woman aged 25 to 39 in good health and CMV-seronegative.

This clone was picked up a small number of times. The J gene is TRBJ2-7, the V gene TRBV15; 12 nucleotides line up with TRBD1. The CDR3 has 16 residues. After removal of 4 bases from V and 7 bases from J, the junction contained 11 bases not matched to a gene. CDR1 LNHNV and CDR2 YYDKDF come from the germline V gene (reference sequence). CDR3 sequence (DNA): TGTGCCACCAGCACCCGACTGGGACAGGGGGCTTTGGAGCAGTACTTC. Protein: CATSTRLGQGALEQYF.

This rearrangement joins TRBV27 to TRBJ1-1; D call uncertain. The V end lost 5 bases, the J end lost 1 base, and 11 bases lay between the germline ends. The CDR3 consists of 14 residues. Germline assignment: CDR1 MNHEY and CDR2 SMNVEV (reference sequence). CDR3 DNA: TGTGCCAGCAGTAAAAGAGGAGCGAACACTGAAGCTTTCTTT. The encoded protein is CASSKRGANTEAFF.

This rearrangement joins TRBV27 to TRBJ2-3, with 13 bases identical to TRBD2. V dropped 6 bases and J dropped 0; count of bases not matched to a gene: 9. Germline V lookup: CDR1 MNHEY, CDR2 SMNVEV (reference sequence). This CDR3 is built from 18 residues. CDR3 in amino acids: CASSRTSGGSTSTDTQYF. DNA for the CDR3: TGTGCCAGCAGCCGGACTAGCGGGGGATCCACTAGCACAGATACGCAGTATTTT.

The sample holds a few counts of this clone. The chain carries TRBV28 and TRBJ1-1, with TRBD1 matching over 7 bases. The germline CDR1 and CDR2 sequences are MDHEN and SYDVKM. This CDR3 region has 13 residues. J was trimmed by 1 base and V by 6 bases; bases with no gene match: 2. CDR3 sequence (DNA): TGTGCCAGCAGACCAGGGGGGAACACTGAAGCTTTCTTT. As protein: CASRPGGNTEAFF.

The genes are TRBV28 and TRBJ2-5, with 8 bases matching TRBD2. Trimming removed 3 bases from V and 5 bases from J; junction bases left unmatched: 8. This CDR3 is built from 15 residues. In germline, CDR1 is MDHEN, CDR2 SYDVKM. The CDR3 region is CASSLGGSGTETQYF. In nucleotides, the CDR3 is TGTGCCAGCAGTTTGGGCGGTAGCGGGACGGAGACCCAGTACTTC.

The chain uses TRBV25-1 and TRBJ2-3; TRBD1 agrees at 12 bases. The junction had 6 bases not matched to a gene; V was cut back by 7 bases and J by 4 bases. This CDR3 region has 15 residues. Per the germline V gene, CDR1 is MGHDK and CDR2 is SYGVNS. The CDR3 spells CASTGTGGSPDTQYF. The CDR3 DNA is TGTGCCAGCACGGGGACAGGGGGCAGCCCAGATACGCAGTATTTT. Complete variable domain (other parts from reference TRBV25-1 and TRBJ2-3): EADIYQTPRYLVIGTGKKITLECSQTMGHDKMYWYQQDPGMELHLIHYSYGVNSTEKGDLSSESTVSRIRTEHFPLTLESARPSHTSQYLCASTGTGGSPDTQYFGPGTRLTVL.